This TCR beta chain came from a study of blood T cell repertoires in COVID-19. Study information: The United States, Italy and Spain provided the acute and convalescent COVID-19 samples. Sources were T cells, B-cell-depleted T cells, or PBMCs; the material itself was cDNA or gDNA.

The data were produced by immunoSEQ multiplex PCR, yet TCRdb's version contains in-frame clones alone and is incomplete. The data show about 220,000 clones, with around 85% seen just once and around 2.5% held by the top ten. Seattle participants joined during active infection and were tracked over time. This clone was detected only a few times. The TCR was taken from an older woman with COVID-19, enrolled during active disease. The sequenced material came from peripheral blood.

CDR3 loop: CASSIEEGNTIYF. As DNA, the CDR3 is TGTGCCAGTAGTATAGAGGAGGGAAACACCATATATTTT. The chain uses TRBV19 and TRBJ1-3; D is uncertain. This CDR3 region has 13 residues. Between the trimmed V and J ends, which lost 0 bases and 4 bases, there was a span of 4 bases. Per the germline V gene, CDR1 is LNHDA and CDR2 is SQIVND (reference sequence).